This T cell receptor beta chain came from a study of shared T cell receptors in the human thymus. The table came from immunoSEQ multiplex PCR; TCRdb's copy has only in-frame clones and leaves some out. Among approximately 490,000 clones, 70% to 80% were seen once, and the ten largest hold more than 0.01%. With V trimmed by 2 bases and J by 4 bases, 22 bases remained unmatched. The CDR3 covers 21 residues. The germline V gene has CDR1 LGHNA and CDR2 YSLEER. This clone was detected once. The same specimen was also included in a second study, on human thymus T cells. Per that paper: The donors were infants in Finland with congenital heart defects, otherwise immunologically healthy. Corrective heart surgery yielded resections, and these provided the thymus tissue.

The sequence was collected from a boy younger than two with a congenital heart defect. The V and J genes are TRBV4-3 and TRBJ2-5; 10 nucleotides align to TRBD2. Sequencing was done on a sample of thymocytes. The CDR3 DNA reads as TGCGCCAGCAGCCAAAGAAGGGGGCTAGCGGGAGAGCTAAGGCGGGGAGAGACCCAGTACTTC. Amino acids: CASSQRRGLAGELRRGETQYF.